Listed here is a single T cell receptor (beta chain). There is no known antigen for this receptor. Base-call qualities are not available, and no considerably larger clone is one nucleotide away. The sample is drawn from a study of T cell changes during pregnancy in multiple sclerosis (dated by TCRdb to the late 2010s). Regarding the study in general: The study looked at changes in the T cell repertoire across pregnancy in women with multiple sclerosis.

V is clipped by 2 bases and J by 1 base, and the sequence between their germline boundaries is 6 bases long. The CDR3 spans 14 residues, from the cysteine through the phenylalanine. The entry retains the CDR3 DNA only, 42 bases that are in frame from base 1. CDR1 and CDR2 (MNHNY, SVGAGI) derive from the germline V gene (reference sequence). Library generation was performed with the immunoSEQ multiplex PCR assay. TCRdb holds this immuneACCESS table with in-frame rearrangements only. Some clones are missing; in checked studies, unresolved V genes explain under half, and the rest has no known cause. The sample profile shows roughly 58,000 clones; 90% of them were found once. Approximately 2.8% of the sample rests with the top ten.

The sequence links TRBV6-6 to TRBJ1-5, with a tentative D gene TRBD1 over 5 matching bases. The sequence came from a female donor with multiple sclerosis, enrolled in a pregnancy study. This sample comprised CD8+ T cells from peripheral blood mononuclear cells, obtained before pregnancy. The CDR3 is CASSYDSSNQPQHF. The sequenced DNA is TGTGCCAGCAGTTACGACAGCAGCAATCAGCCCCAGCATTTT.